One and the same sample provided the 9 T cell receptor beta chains below, sequenced in a study of persistence of HIV-infected CD4 T cells. Antigen specificity for these receptors is unknown. The immunoSEQ assay was version 4, run in survey mode. The method was immunoSEQ multiplex PCR; TCRdb's version includes in-frame clones alone and lacks a portion of them. In the table there are 30,000 to 45,000 clones, 80% of which are singletons. Stimulation used approximately 9.1 ug/mL lysate from CMV-infected fibroblasts. CD40L/CD69 double-negative CD45RO-high memory CD4+ T cells were collected. Sequencing used CD4+ T cells sorted from PBMCs after roughly 17-hour stimulation, obtained from a patient who received antiretroviral therapy. These receptors were collected from an adult man with HIV who was CMV-seropositive.

The chain joins TRBV5-5 to TRBJ2-2; a weak D match, TRBD2 (5 bases). Trimming removed 3 bases from V and 2 bases from J, with 11 bases in between. The germline V gene encodes CDR1 SGHKS and CDR2 YYEKEE (reference sequence). This CDR3 has 15 residues. CDR3 DNA sequence: TGTGCCAGCAGCTGGGGAGCGTATAACACCGGGGAGCTGTTTTTT. Its protein product is CASSWGAYNTGELFF.

In nucleotides, the CDR3 is TGCAGTGCTACTGACAGGGTCAAAAACATTCAGTACTTC. This gives the protein CSATDRVKNIQYF. This chain connects TRBV20-1 to TRBJ2-4, with TRBD1 matching over 7 bases. Trimming cost V 4 bases and J 3 bases; bases outside gene matches: 3. CDR3 length: 13 residues. Germline values: CDR1 DFQATT, CDR2 SNEGSKA (reference sequence).

This clone came up a few times. The chain employs TRBV25-1 and TRBJ1-5; D perhaps matches TRBD1 (5 bases). Trimming removed 3 bases at V and 0 bases at J, with 6 bases between. The germline CDR1 and CDR2 sequences are MGHDK and SYGVNS. The CDR3 has 14 residues. CDR3 coding DNA: TGTGCCAGCAGTGAGACAGTTAGCAATCAGCCCCAGCATTTT. This encodes CASSETVSNQPQHF.

This chain links TRBV7-9 with TRBJ1-6; 7 nucleotides match TRBD1. The J segment lost 5 bases and the V segment lost 5 bases, leaving 6 bases of the junction unmatched. Looked up from germline, CDR1 is SEHNR and CDR2 is FQNEAQ (reference sequence). The CDR3 runs 15 residues. In DNA, the CDR3 is TGTGCCAGCAGCCGGGACAGCAGAAATAATTCACCCCTCCACTTT. It codes for CASSRDSRNNSPLHF.

The chain uses TRBV7-9 and TRBJ1-2, with D perhaps TRBD1 (5 bases). The germline gives CDR1 SEHNR, CDR2 FQNEAQ (reference sequence). The V gene lost 2 bases and the J gene lost 0 bases, with 10 bases spanning the gap. The CDR3 is 15 residues long. The CDR3 is CASSLPLTANYGYTF. DNA for the CDR3: TGTGCCAGCAGCTTACCCTTGACAGCTAACTATGGCTACACCTTC. The variable domain in full, with the rest retrieved from reference TRBV7-9 and TRBJ1-2, is DTGVSQNPRHKITKRGQNVTFRCDPISEHNRLYWYRQTLGQGPEFLTYFQNEAQLEKSRLLSDRFSAERPKGSFSTLEIQRTEQGDSAMYLCASSLPLTANYGYTFGSGTRLTVV.

The V and J genes are TRBV9 and TRBJ2-2; no clear D. Germline V gene lookup returns CDR1 SGDLS and CDR2 YYNGEE. V was trimmed by 0 bases and J by 0 bases, leaving 6 bases between them. The CDR3 has 15 amino acids. CDR3 residues: CASSVEGTNTGELFF. CDR3 sequence (DNA): TGTGCCAGCAGCGTAGAAGGGACGAACACCGGGGAGCTGTTTTTT. The variable domain in full, completed from reference TRBV9 and TRBJ2-2, reads DSGVTQTPKHLITATGQRVTLRCSPRSGDLSVYWYQQSLDQGLQFLIQYYNGEERAKGNILERFSAQQFPDLHSELNLSSLELGDSALYFCASSVEGTNTGELFFGEGSRLTVL.

This clone appeared a single time. The chain employs TRBV10-3 and TRBJ2-7; possible D gene TRBD2, 5 bases. The germline gives CDR1 ENHRY, CDR2 SYGVKD. Trimming shortened V by 4 bases and J by 3 bases, and 7 bases separated the two germline ends. This CDR3 comprises 12 residues. The CDR3 nucleotides read TGTGCCATCAGTGGGACTTACTACGAGCAGTACTTC. It codes for CAISGTYYEQYF.

To note about this clone: This sample also contains other DNA sequences that code for the same CDR3. The rearrangement links TRBV20-1 to TRBJ1-4, with D possibly being TRBD1 (6 bases). V lost 6 bases, J lost 8 bases, and 10 bases lay in between. The CDR3 spans 11 residues. Germline assignment: CDR1 DFQATT and CDR2 SNEGSKA (reference sequence). In DNA, the CDR3 is TGCAGTGCAAGGGGACAAGAAAAACTGTTTTTT. As protein: CSARGQEKLFF.

The V call is TRBV21-1, the J call TRBJ1-3. TRBV21-1 is deemed a pseudogene. The CDR3 covers 16 residues. The CDR3, as DNA: TGTGCCAGCAGACCCTTAGAATCGGATTGTGGAAACACCATATATTTT. This gives the protein CASRPLESDCGNTIYF.